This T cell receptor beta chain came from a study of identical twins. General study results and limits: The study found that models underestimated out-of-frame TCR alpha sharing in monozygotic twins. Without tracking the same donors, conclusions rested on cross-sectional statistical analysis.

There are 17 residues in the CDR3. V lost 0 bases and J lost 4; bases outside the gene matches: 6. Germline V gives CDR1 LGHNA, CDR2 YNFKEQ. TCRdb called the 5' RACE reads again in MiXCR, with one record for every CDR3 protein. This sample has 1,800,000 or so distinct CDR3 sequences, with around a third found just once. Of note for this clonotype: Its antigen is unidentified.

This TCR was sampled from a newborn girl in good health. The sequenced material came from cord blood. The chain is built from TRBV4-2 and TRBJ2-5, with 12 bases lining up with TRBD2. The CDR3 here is CASSQDRTSGKAETQYF. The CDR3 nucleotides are TGTGCCAGCAGCCAAGACCGGACTAGCGGGAAAGCAGAGACCCAGTACTTC.